The rows below give T cell receptor beta chains drawn from one sample of a study of T cell clonotyping in hematopoietic cell transplantation. Using immunoSEQ multiplex PCR, the repertoire was profiled, and TCRdb retains in-frame clones only, with some absent. The sample yields some 15,000 clones, roughly 80% seen once. The sequencing used PBMCs, collected 100 days after allogeneic stem cell transplant. The source is a female patient in her forties or fifties who had an allogeneic stem cell transplant from a related donor, so T cells may come from the graft donor. Some clones in this sample may be carry-over from other donors' samples. CDR3s include the opening cysteine and the closing phenylalanine or tryptophan. The order of the fields is CDR3 protein, CDR3 DNA, V gene, J gene, D gene, clone size. A D gene is named only where the DNA matches it firmly. Clone size appears in some rows only: once, few, many, or a class for an expanded clone.

cdr3_aa: CASSDMWGAAYEQYF; cdr3_nt: TGTGCCAGCAGTGACATGTGGGGGGCAGCCTACGAGCAGTACTTC; v_call: TRBV6-1; j_call: TRBJ2-7; d_call: NA; clone_size: NA
cdr3_aa: CASSSRDNQGTGANVLTF; cdr3_nt: TGTGCCAGCAGCTCACGGGACAACCAGGGAACTGGGGCCAACGTCCTGACTTTC; v_call: TRBV9; j_call: TRBJ2-6; d_call: NA; clone_size: NA
cdr3_aa: CSATTRGKTF; cdr3_nt: TGCAGCGCCACAACCAGGGGTAAGACCTTC; v_call: TRBV29-1; j_call: TRBJ1-2; d_call: NA; clone_size: NA
cdr3_aa: CASSIRTAQEAFF; cdr3_nt: TGTGCCAGTAGTATTCGGACAGCACAGGAAGCTTTCTTT; v_call: TRBV19; j_call: TRBJ1-1; d_call: NA; clone_size: few
cdr3_aa: CSARVAEKLFF; cdr3_nt: TGCAGTGCTAGAGTAGCTGAAAAACTGTTTTTT; v_call: TRBV20-1; j_call: TRBJ1-4; d_call: NA; clone_size: NA
cdr3_aa: CASISLGKYGYTF; cdr3_nt: TGTGCCAGCATTTCTCTAGGGAAATATGGCTACACCTTC; v_call: TRBV27; j_call: TRBJ1-2; d_call: NA; clone_size: once
cdr3_aa: CASSYSDTGARSGYTF; cdr3_nt: TGTGCCAGCAGTTACTCAGATACAGGCGCCCGGAGTGGCTACACCTTC; v_call: TRBV6-5; j_call: TRBJ1-2; d_call: NA; clone_size: NA
cdr3_aa: CASSPHEVGEQYF; cdr3_nt: TGTGCCAGCAGCCCCCATGAGGTCGGCGAGCAGTACTTC; v_call: TRBV14; j_call: TRBJ2-7; d_call: NA; clone_size: NA
cdr3_aa: CASTQTDTGRSVYGYTF; cdr3_nt: TGCGCCAGCACCCAGACAGATACGGGACGGAGCGTTTATGGCTACACCTTC; v_call: TRBV10-1; j_call: TRBJ1-2; d_call: NA; clone_size: NA
cdr3_aa: CASSAGQGGEQYF; cdr3_nt: TGTGCCAGTAGTGCGGGACAGGGCGGAGAGCAGTACTTC; v_call: TRBV19; j_call: TRBJ2-7; d_call: TRBD1; clone_size: NA
cdr3_aa: CASSEEGQPYQPQHF; cdr3_nt: TGTGCCAGCAGTGAAGAGGGACAGCCATATCAGCCCCAGCATTTT; v_call: TRBV6-1; j_call: TRBJ1-5; d_call: TRBD1; clone_size: NA
cdr3_aa: CASSQVGHYEQYF; cdr3_nt: TGTGCCAGCAGCCAAGTTGGTCACTACGAGCAGTACTTC; v_call: TRBV14; j_call: TRBJ2-7; d_call: NA; clone_size: once
cdr3_aa: CASSPGGGGTGELFF; cdr3_nt: TGTGCCAGCAGCCCGGGGGGTGGGGGCACCGGGGAGCTGTTTTTT; v_call: TRBV7-2; j_call: TRBJ2-2; d_call: TRBD2; clone_size: NA
cdr3_aa: CASSVNDRVEAGYTF; cdr3_nt: TGTGCCAGCTCGGTTAATGACAGGGTGGAAGCTGGCTACACCTTC; v_call: TRBV5-8; j_call: TRBJ1-2; d_call: TRBD1; clone_size: NA
cdr3_aa: CASSSEFRAYEQYF; cdr3_nt: TGTGCCAGCAGCTCGGAATTCAGGGCTTACGAGCAGTACTTC; v_call: TRBV5-8; j_call: TRBJ2-7; d_call: NA; clone_size: NA
cdr3_aa: CASSLGLAGAGELFF; cdr3_nt: TGTGCCAGCAGCTTAGGGCTAGCGGGAGCCGGGGAGCTGTTTTTT; v_call: TRBV11-2; j_call: TRBJ2-2; d_call: TRBD2; clone_size: NA
cdr3_aa: CASSYNGGGHTEAFF; cdr3_nt: TGTGCCAGCAGTTATAACGGGGGCGGACACACTGAAGCTTTCTTT; v_call: TRBV6-5; j_call: TRBJ1-1; d_call: NA; clone_size: NA
cdr3_aa: CASSQEGNSPLHF; cdr3_nt: TGTGCCAGCAGCCAAGAAGGAAATTCACCCCTCCACTTT; v_call: TRBV14; j_call: TRBJ1-6; d_call: NA; clone_size: NA
cdr3_aa: CASSLTGPYGYTF; cdr3_nt: TGTGCCAGCAGTTTAACGGGTCCCTATGGCTACACCTTC; v_call: TRBV27; j_call: TRBJ1-2; d_call: NA; clone_size: NA
cdr3_aa: CSVAERKETQYF; cdr3_nt: TGCAGCGTTGCGGAGCGGAAAGAGACCCAGTACTTC; v_call: TRBV29-1; j_call: TRBJ2-5; d_call: NA; clone_size: NA
cdr3_aa: CASREGGLGLSLGYEQYF; cdr3_nt: TGTGCCAGCAGGGAAGGCGGATTGGGATTATCACTAGGCTACGAGCAGTACTTC; v_call: TRBV6-1; j_call: TRBJ2-7; d_call: NA; clone_size: NA
cdr3_aa: CASSPGVTGVTDTQYF; cdr3_nt: TGTGCCAGCAGCCCCGGGGTGACAGGGGTCACAGATACGCAGTATTTT; v_call: TRBV11-3; j_call: TRBJ2-3; d_call: TRBD1; clone_size: once
cdr3_aa: CASSKEWVRGEKIPGFNQPQHF; cdr3_nt: TGTGCCAGCAGCAAAGAATGGGTTCGGGGAGAGAAAATACCGGGCTTCAATCAGCCCCAGCATTTT; v_call: TRBV21-1; j_call: TRBJ1-5; d_call: NA; clone_size: NA
cdr3_aa: CASSHPEGTSADTQYF; cdr3_nt: TGTGCCAGCAGCCACCCTGAGGGCACTAGCGCAGATACGCAGTATTTT; v_call: TRBV9; j_call: TRBJ2-3; d_call: TRBD2; clone_size: NA
cdr3_aa: CASSLSLGPEAFF; cdr3_nt: TGTGCCAGCTCCCTCAGCTTGGGGCCTGAAGCTTTCTTT; v_call: TRBV18; j_call: TRBJ1-1; d_call: NA; clone_size: NA
cdr3_aa: CASSQGLEDNYGYTF; cdr3_nt: TGTGCCAGCAGCCAAGGCTTGGAGGATAACTATGGCTACACCTTC; v_call: TRBV4-2; j_call: TRBJ1-2; d_call: NA; clone_size: NA
cdr3_aa: CASSQDPQGTREQYF; cdr3_nt: TGCGCCAGCAGCCAAGACCCCCAGGGGACGCGAGAGCAGTACTTC; v_call: TRBV4-1; j_call: TRBJ2-7; d_call: NA; clone_size: NA
cdr3_aa: CAWGQAYEQYF; cdr3_nt: TGTGCCTGGGGGCAAGCCTACGAGCAGTACTTC; v_call: TRBV30; j_call: TRBJ2-7; d_call: NA; clone_size: NA
cdr3_aa: CASSFVLGTNYGYTF; cdr3_nt: TGTGCCAGCAGCTTTGTCTTAGGCACTAACTATGGCTACACCTTC; v_call: TRBV5-4; j_call: TRBJ1-2; d_call: NA; clone_size: NA
cdr3_aa: CASSSRLADWETQYF; cdr3_nt: TGTGCCAGCAGCTCGCGACTAGCAGACTGGGAGACCCAGTACTTC; v_call: TRBV7-2; j_call: TRBJ2-5; d_call: TRBD2; clone_size: NA
cdr3_aa: CAAAVAVHEQFF; cdr3_nt: TGTGCGGCTGCGGTAGCGGTCCATGAGCAGTTCTTC; v_call: TRBV25-1; j_call: TRBJ2-1; d_call: NA; clone_size: few
cdr3_aa: CASSQEGQGSNQPQHF; cdr3_nt: TGCGCCAGCAGCCAGGAGGGACAGGGAAGCAATCAGCCCCAGCATTTT; v_call: TRBV4-1; j_call: TRBJ1-5; d_call: TRBD1; clone_size: NA
cdr3_aa: CSVEAIPGSYEQYF; cdr3_nt: TGCAGCGTTGAAGCTATCCCGGGCTCCTACGAGCAGTACTTC; v_call: TRBV29-1; j_call: TRBJ2-7; d_call: NA; clone_size: NA
cdr3_aa: CAWSVSAHTQYF; cdr3_nt: TGTGCCTGGAGTGTTTCGGCACATACGCAGTATTTT; v_call: TRBV30; j_call: TRBJ2-3; d_call: NA; clone_size: NA
cdr3_aa: CASKTSGDSGADVLTF; cdr3_nt: TGTGCCAGCAAGACTAGCGGGGACTCTGGGGCCGACGTCCTGACTTTC; v_call: TRBV6-6; j_call: TRBJ2-6; d_call: TRBD2; clone_size: once
cdr3_aa: CASSSYQYEQYF; cdr3_nt: TGTGCCAGCAGTTCATACCAATACGAGCAGTACTTC; v_call: TRBV28; j_call: TRBJ2-7; d_call: NA; clone_size: NA